These 23 T cell receptor beta chains came from one sample sequenced in a study of blood T cell repertoires in COVID-19. Measured with immunoSEQ multiplex PCR; TCRdb has only the in-frame clones, and not every one. The sample has about 190,000 clones; nearly 80% are singletons. Sequenced input: peripheral blood. These receptors all come from a woman aged 70-85 years with acute or convalescent COVID-19.

This clone was detected once. This sample also contains other DNA sequences that code for the same CDR3. The rearrangement joins TRBV9 to TRBJ2-5; TRBD2 matches at 9 bases. Germline trimming cut 5 bases from V and 2 bases from J; bases unmatched to any gene: 1. CDR1 and CDR2 from the germline V gene are SGDLS and YYNGEE. The CDR3 extends over 13 amino acids. CDR3 nucleotides: TGTGCCAGCAGTACTAGCGGGCAAGAGACCCAGTACTTC. Residues: CASSTSGQETQYF.

The V call is TRBV2, the J call TRBJ2-2; 8 bases are shared with TRBD2. CDR3 length: 15 residues. J gave up 6 bases and V 6 bases, and 9 bases lay outside the gene matches. Germline CDR1 SNHLY, CDR2 FYNNEI. CDR3 DNA: TGTGCCAGCAGCCAGACTAGCGCTTTCGCCGGGGAGCTGTTTTTT. This encodes CASSQTSAFAGELFF. Combining the CDR3 with reference TRBV2 and TRBJ2-2 gives the whole variable domain EPEVTQTPSHQVTQMGQEVILRCVPISNHLYFYWYRQILGQKVEFLVSFYNNEISEKSEIFDDQFSVERPDGSNFTLKIRSTKLEDSAMYFCASSQTSAFAGELFFGEGSRLTVL.

In DNA form, the CDR3 reads TGTGCCAGCAGTTACGGGCAGGGGCACGAGCAGTACTTC. Its protein is CASSYGQGHEQYF. V gene TRBV6-5 combines with J gene TRBJ2-7; weak D call: TRBD1 (6 bases). This CDR3 contains 13 residues. Trimming removed 2 bases at V and 5 bases at J, with 10 bases between. CDR1 MNHEY and CDR2 SVGAGI come from the germline V gene.

The sample holds one count of this clone. This chain links TRBV7-8 with TRBJ1-1; D is perhaps TRBD1 (6 bases). V shed 5 bases and J shed 3 bases, with 16 bases lying between them. Germline V gene sequence: CDR1 SGHVS, CDR2 FQNEAQ. The CDR3 runs 15 residues. The CDR3 loop is CASSRTQGSYTEAFF. The CDR3 bases are TGTGCCAGCAGCCGCACCCAGGGGTCGTACACTGAAGCTTTCTTT.

The chain links TRBV5-1 to TRBJ2-5; perhaps TRBD2 as D (5 bases). This CDR3 is built from 15 residues. The germline V gene has CDR1 SGHRS and CDR2 YFSETQ. V lost 1 base, J lost 2 bases, and 12 bases lay in between. In DNA, the CDR3 is TGCGCCAGCAGCTTGTCTTCTGGGAGTCAAGAGACCCAGTACTTC. It codes for CASSLSSGSQETQYF.

The chain recombines TRBV6-2 or TRBV6-3 with TRBJ1-5; D uncertain. CDR1 is MNHEY and CDR2 is SVGEGT in the germline V gene. This CDR3 comprises 15 residues. The V end was cut by 2 bases, the J end by 4 bases, with 12 bases between. The CDR3, as DNA: TGTGCCAGCAGTTACCATCTGGGCGGGAATCAGCCCCAGCATTTT. This encodes CASSYHLGGNQPQHF.

The chain employs TRBV6-1 and TRBJ2-7, with TRBD2 as a possible D gene (5 bases). The CDR3 consists of 14 residues. Germline V CDR1 and CDR2: MNHNS, SASEGT. The germline V and J ends were trimmed by 1 base and 4 bases, with 11 bases remaining between them. CDR3 in amino acids: CASSEVATIYEQYF. DNA for the CDR3: TGTGCCAGCAGTGAAGTCGCGACTATATACGAGCAGTACTTC.

The rearrangement uses TRBV18 and TRBJ2-7, with D perhaps TRBD2 (7 bases). Germline V gene lookup returns CDR1 KGHSH and CDR2 LQKENI. The CDR3 extends over 14 amino acids. V shed 3 bases and J shed 4 bases, with 13 bases lying between them. CDR3 DNA sequence: TGTGCCAGCTCACCGCAAGGGGGGGGATACGAGCAGTACTTC. Translated: CASSPQGGGYEQYF.

This clone was picked up many times. The chain links TRBV5-1 to TRBJ2-1, with 8 bases lining up with TRBD1. The CDR3 runs to 16 residues. CDR1 and CDR2 from the germline V gene are SGHRS and YFSETQ. Unmatched junction bases numbered 10, after V lost 0 bases and J lost 8 bases. The CDR3: CASSLVSGQGIHEQFF. The DNA of the CDR3 is TGCGCCAGCAGCTTGGTATCAGGACAGGGTATCCATGAGCAGTTCTTC.

The chain links TRBV3-1 (or the pseudogene TRBV3-2) to TRBJ2-1, with TRBD2 matching 9 bases. V lost 4 bases, J lost 6 bases, and 1 base stayed unmatched. Germline loops: CDR1 LGHDT, CDR2 YNNKEL (reference sequence). The CDR3 extends over 13 amino acids. CDR3 region: CASSRGLANEQFF. The DNA of the CDR3 is TGTGCCAGCAGCCGGGGACTAGCCAATGAGCAGTTCTTC.

The genes are TRBV29-1 and TRBJ2-1, with 9 bases that match TRBD1. Germline lookup yields CDR1 SQVTM and CDR2 ANQGSEA. CDR3 size: 13 residues. Trimming at V came to 6 bases and at J to 6 bases, leaving 6 bases not matched to a gene. The CDR3 DNA follows: TGCAGCGTGGGACAGGGACGGGCCAATGAGCAGTTCTTC. It yields the protein CSVGQGRANEQFF.

The genes are TRBV5-1 and TRBJ1-4, with no clear D. CDR1 and CDR2 from the germline V gene are SGHRS and YFSETQ. The CDR3 has 14 amino acids. With 7 bases removed from V and 3 bases from J, the gap between germline ends came to 13 bases. CDR3 loop: CASSITTANEKLFF. The CDR3 DNA follows: TGCGCCAGCTCAATCACCACGGCTAATGAAAAACTGTTTTTT. Drawing the rest from reference TRBV5-1 and TRBJ1-4, the complete variable domain is KAGVTQTPRYLIKTRGQQVTLSCSPISGHRSVSWYQQTPGQGLQFLFEYFSETQRNKGNFPGRFSGRQFSNSRSEMNVSTLELGDSALYLCASSITTANEKLFFGSGTQLSVL.

V is TRBV5-6 and J is TRBJ2-4, with D uncertain. The CDR3 totals 14 residues. CDR1 SGHDT and CDR2 YYEEEE come from the germline V gene. V was shortened by 4 bases and J by 1 base, with 9 bases between the two germline ends. The CDR3 DNA follows: TGTGCCAGCAGCCGGTTGTGGGCCAAAAACATTCAGTACTTC. It specifies CASSRLWAKNIQYF.

The chain has TRBV30 and TRBJ1-4, with D tentatively TRBD1 (6 bases). V lost 5 bases to trimming and J lost 5 bases, with 9 bases between them. Germline assignment: CDR1 GTSNPN and CDR2 SVGIG (reference sequence). This CDR3 is 12 amino acids long. The CDR3 sequence: CAWGQLNEKLFF. For the CDR3, the DNA is TGTGCCTGGGGACAGCTAAATGAAAAACTGTTTTTT.

The chain couples TRBV7-3 to TRBJ2-7, with D possibly TRBD2 on 6 matching bases. V lost 1 base and J lost 2, with 9 bases in between. The CDR3 loop spans 14 amino acids. The germline V gene has CDR1 SGHTA and CDR2 FQGTGA. CDR3 sequence: CASSLNPGAYEQYF. The CDR3 DNA reads TGTGCCAGCAGCTTAAACCCGGGGGCCTACGAGCAGTACTTC.

This chain joins TRBV7-6 and TRBJ1-4; 9 positions match TRBD1. Germline values: CDR1 SGHVS, CDR2 FNYEAQ. Losses at the gene ends were 5 bases for V and 5 bases for J; bases not matched to a gene: 6. The CDR3 sequence is 15 residues long. For the CDR3, the DNA is TGTGCCAGCAGCACGACGGGACAGGGCAATGAAAAACTGTTTTTT. It codes for CASSTTGQGNEKLFF.

This rearrangement joins TRBV10-3 to TRBJ2-1, with a tentative D call TRBD1 (6 bases). Germline CDR1 ENHRY, CDR2 SYGVKD. The CDR3 is made up of 13 amino acids. Trimming removed 6 bases from V and 6 bases from J, with 12 bases in between. The CDR3: CAIRGLDSNEQFF. CDR3 sequence (DNA): TGTGCCATCAGAGGATTGGACAGCAATGAGCAGTTCTTC.

This chain connects TRBV2 to TRBJ2-2; maybe TRBD1 (6 bases). V gave up 1 base and J gave up 7 bases, with 7 bases separating them. Looked up from germline, CDR1 is SNHLY and CDR2 is FYNNEI. The CDR3 consists of 13 residues. The CDR3 DNA reads TGTGCCAGCAGTGAAGTAGGGGGCGGGGAGCTGTTTTTT. Translated, it gives CASSEVGGGELFF.

The chain is built from TRBV7-8 and TRBJ2-5; the D gene is possibly TRBD2 (6 bases). This CDR3 comprises 16 residues. Per germline, CDR1 SGHVS and CDR2 FQNEAQ. The V end lost 5 bases, the J end lost 2 bases, and 18 bases lay between the germline ends. Written as DNA, the CDR3 is TGTGCCAGCAGCCCAGAGGCTAGCGCGCCACAAGAGACCCAGTACTTC. Translating it yields CASSPEASAPQETQYF.

The chain has TRBV6-5 and TRBJ2-7; no reliable D call. Deletions cut 6 bases from V and 5 bases from J, with 17 bases between. Germline V CDR1 and CDR2: MNHEY, SVGAGI. CDR3 size: 14 residues. The CDR3 region is CASRTGSYTHEQYF. The CDR3 bases are TGTGCCAGCAGGACCGGGTCATACACCCACGAGCAGTACTTC.

The CDR3 nucleotides read TGTGCCGCCCAGGGCCCCCACCCCTACGAGCAGTACTTC. Translated: CAAQGPHPYEQYF. V gene TRBV28 combines with J gene TRBJ2-7; D may be TRBD1 (5 bases). V shed 11 bases and J shed 2 bases, with 16 bases lying between them. Germline V gives CDR1 MDHEN, CDR2 SYDVKM. The CDR3 is made up of 13 amino acids.

V is TRBV4-2 and J is TRBJ2-2, with D possibly matching TRBD2 (6 bases). CDR1 is LGHNA, CDR2 YNFKEQ, per germline. CDR3 length: 14 amino acids. The ends were cut back, 4 bases at V and 4 bases at J, with 10 bases in the middle. CDR3 DNA: TGTGCCAGCAGCCCGACTAGGGGCACCGGGGAGCTGTTTTTT. It translates to CASSPTRGTGELFF.

The genes are TRBV5-4 and TRBJ2-3; 8 positions match TRBD2. V shed 4 bases and J 14 bases; nucleotides not matched to a gene: 15. The CDR3 covers 14 residues. Looked up from germline, CDR1 is SGHNT and CDR2 is YYREEE (reference sequence). CDR3 protein: CASSPTGTSNNLYF. In DNA, the CDR3 is TGTGCCAGCAGCCCGACGGGGACTAGTAACAATCTGTATTTT. The whole variable domain, remainder taken from reference TRBV5-4 and TRBJ2-3, is ETGVTQSPTHLIKTRGQQVTLRCSSQSGHNTVSWYQQALGQGPQFIFQYYREEENGRGNFPPRFSGLQFPNYSSELNVNALELDDSALYLCASSPTGTSNNLYFGPGTRLTVL.